These 20 T cell receptor beta chains share one sample of origin, sequenced in a study of blood T cell repertoires in COVID-19. Measured with immunoSEQ multiplex PCR; TCRdb has only the in-frame clones, and not every one. The profile shows approximately 130,000 clones, around 80% of them singletons. The sample comprised peripheral blood. The receptor source for this set is a human donor in a cohort sampled during active COVID-19.

The genes are TRBV7-9 and TRBJ1-3, with TRBD1 as a possible D gene (6 bases). The V end lost 5 bases, the J end lost 6 bases, and 14 bases lay between the germline ends. CDR3 length: 14 residues. Germline CDR1 is SEHNR and CDR2 is FQNEAQ (reference sequence). CDR3 loop: CASSRGDKPNTIYF. CDR3 sequence (DNA): TGTGCCAGCAGCCGAGGGGACAAGCCAAACACCATATATTTT.

CDR3 DNA sequence: TGTGCCAGCAGCCGCGGTGGGACTGAAGCTTTCTTT. This translates into CASSRGGTEAFF. The chain is built from TRBV3-1 (or the pseudogene TRBV3-2) and TRBJ1-1; D unclear. The germline V and J ends were trimmed by 4 bases and 5 bases, with 8 bases remaining between them. This CDR3 region has 12 residues. Germline lookup yields CDR1 LGHDT and CDR2 YNNKEL (reference sequence).

This chain joins TRBV5-6 and TRBJ1-3; 8 bases are shared with TRBD1. CDR1 is SGHDT, CDR2 YYEEEE, per germline. The length of the CDR3 is 17 residues. V was pared by 3 bases and J by 1 base, with 9 bases of the junction left unmatched. As DNA, the CDR3 is TGTGCCAGCAGCTCTTGGGGGCAGGGGGCGTCTGGAAACACCATATATTTT. It specifies CASSSWGQGASGNTIYF.

The chain links TRBV6-5 to TRBJ2-5; TRBD1 matches 9 bases. This CDR3 contains 15 residues. Germline V gene data show CDR1 as MNHEY and CDR2 as SVGAGI. The J segment lost 1 base and the V segment lost 5 bases, leaving 5 bases of the junction unmatched. The CDR3 protein is CASSQQGALQETQYF. CDR3 nucleotide sequence: TGTGCCAGCAGTCAACAGGGGGCTCTCCAAGAGACCCAGTACTTC.

The chain recombines TRBV5-6 with TRBJ1-5, with 8 nucleotides matching TRBD1. Per germline, CDR1 SGHDT and CDR2 YYEEEE. The CDR3 is made up of 18 amino acids. V trimming: 1 base; J trimming: 2 bases; junction bases outside the gene matches: 11. The DNA of the CDR3 is TGTGCCAGCAGCTTGAACAGGGGGGGATTCCGAGGCAATCAGCCCCAGCATTTT. Its translation: CASSLNRGGFRGNQPQHF. Drawing the rest from reference TRBV5-6 and TRBJ1-5, the complete variable domain is DAGVTQSPTHLIKTRGQQVTLRCSPKSGHDTVSWYQQALGQGPQFIFQYYEEEERQRGNFPDRFSGHQFPNYSSELNVNALLLGDSALYLCASSLNRGGFRGNQPQHFGDGTRLSIL.

V is TRBV2 and J is TRBJ1-2; maybe TRBD1 (5 bases). The germline V gene encodes CDR1 SNHLY and CDR2 FYNNEI. Trimming cost V 6 bases and J 7 bases, with 21 bases left between them. This CDR3 region has 15 residues. CDR3 coding DNA: TGTGCCAGCAGCACCATCTTCTTGGGGGGTATTGGCTACACCTTC. It encodes CASSTIFLGGIGYTF.

V is TRBV6-5 and J is TRBJ1-4; D ambiguous. CDR1 and CDR2 from the germline V gene are MNHEY and SVGAGI. This CDR3 spans 15 amino acids. V lost 6 bases, J lost 7 bases, and 18 bases lay in between. This CDR3 is CASSTPGRGREKLFF. In DNA form, the CDR3 reads TGTGCCAGCAGCACCCCAGGTAGAGGGCGTGAAAAACTGTTTTTT.

The CDR3 DNA sequence: TGTGCCAGCAGCCAAGATTACCCCGGGGGGGGAGGGGATACGCAGTATTTT. As protein: CASSQDYPGGGGDTQYF. The gene calls are TRBV3-1 (or the pseudogene TRBV3-2) and TRBJ2-3; 8 bases align to TRBD2. The CDR3 is made up of 17 amino acids. Germline V lookup: CDR1 LGHDT, CDR2 YNNKEL (reference sequence). V shed 0 bases, J shed 6 bases, and the junction held 11 bases outside the gene matches.

The chain has TRBV27 and TRBJ1-2; TRBD1 might be the D (6 bases). Germline CDR1 and CDR2: MNHEY and SMNVEV (reference sequence). The V and J ends lost 3 bases and 5 bases respectively, with 19 bases between them. This CDR3 region has 16 residues. Written as DNA, the CDR3 is TGTGCCAGCAGTTTGTCCCCCAGACAGGAAGTTTATGGCTACACCTTC. Residues: CASSLSPRQEVYGYTF.

This clone has more than one count but fewer than ten. This sample also contains other DNA sequences that code for the same CDR3. The gene calls are TRBV4-1 and TRBJ1-2; D is unclear. V lost 0 bases to trimming and J lost 5 bases, with 10 bases between them. The V gene's germline CDR1 is MGHRA and CDR2 YSYEKL. CDR3 length equals 14 residues. As DNA, the CDR3 is TGCGCCAGCAGCCAAGAGGAGCTTGATTATGGCTACACCTTC. This gives the protein CASSQEELDYGYTF.

V usage is TRBV19 and J usage is TRBJ1-1; D is uncertain. The V gene lost 3 bases and the J gene lost 1 base, with 15 bases spanning the gap. Per germline, CDR1 LNHDA and CDR2 SQIVND (reference sequence). This CDR3 has 16 residues. CDR3 in DNA: TGTGCCAGTAGTATGGATTTAGACGGGAGGAACACTGAAGCTTTCTTT. Translated, it gives CASSMDLDGRNTEAFF.

V is TRBV19 and J is TRBJ1-1; a possible D gene is TRBD1 (5 bases). This CDR3 comprises 15 residues. Trimming stripped 2 bases from V and 6 bases from J, with 16 bases between. Looked up from germline, CDR1 is LNHDA and CDR2 is SQIVND (reference sequence). The CDR3 coding sequence is TGTGCCAGTAGTATAAAGTCCAGACAGTACGCTGAAGCTTTCTTT. Translation gives CASSIKSRQYAEAFF.

The chain carries TRBV6-5 and TRBJ1-5; D may be TRBD1 (5 bases). The germline V gene encodes CDR1 MNHEY and CDR2 SVGAGI. The V end was cut by 0 bases, the J end by 4 bases, with 7 bases between. The CDR3 sequence is 14 residues long. The CDR3 DNA is TGTGCCAGCAGTTACTCAGGGGTAAATCAGCCCCAGCATTTT. Protein: CASSYSGVNQPQHF.

This clone has more than one count but fewer than ten. The chain is built from TRBV15 and TRBJ2-7; D is uncertain. The CDR3 has 13 amino acids. V lost 5 bases and J 4 bases, leaving 12 bases between the germline ends. Germline V gene data show CDR1 as LNHNV and CDR2 as YYDKDF (reference sequence). The DNA for the CDR3 is TGTGCCACCAGCGATGCCCTAATGTACGAGCAGTACTTC. This codes for CATSDALMYEQYF. The complete variable domain, with remaining parts taken from reference TRBV15 and TRBJ2-7, reads DAMVIQNPRYQVTQFGKPVTLSCSQTLNHNVMYWYQQKSSQAPKLLFHYYDKDFNNEADTPDNFQSRRPNTSFCFLDIRSPGLGDTAMYLCATSDALMYEQYFGPGTRLTVT.

This clone has a handful of counts. This sequence joins TRBV7-3 and TRBJ1-1, with D unresolved. This CDR3 has 13 amino acids. V was clipped by 1 base and J by 4 bases, with 7 bases between them. Germline V gives CDR1 SGHTA, CDR2 FQGTGA. CDR3 bases: TGTGCCAGCAGCTTAAATCGGGTCACTGAAGCTTTCTTT. Translation gives CASSLNRVTEAFF.

The chain joins TRBV14 to TRBJ1-1; D possibly corresponds to TRBD1 (6 bases). CDR1 is SGHDN and CDR2 is FVKESK in the germline V gene. The CDR3 has 13 amino acids. V was clipped by 5 bases and J by 4 bases, with 11 bases between them. The CDR3 sequence: CASSSTGSTEAFF. Written as DNA, the CDR3 is TGTGCCAGCAGCTCTACAGGGTCCACTGAAGCTTTCTTT.

The J gene is TRBJ2-7, the V gene TRBV6-4; 9 nucleotides agree with TRBD1. The germline gives CDR1 MRHNA, CDR2 SNTAGT. Losses at the gene ends were 6 bases for V and 1 base for J; bases not matched to a gene: 7. There are 15 residues in the CDR3. CDR3 coding DNA: TGTGCCAGCAGCACCAATGGGACAGGGTCCTACGAGCAGTACTTC. It specifies CASSTNGTGSYEQYF.

The chain is built from TRBV23-1 and TRBJ2-3, with 9 nucleotides matching TRBD2. TRBV23-1 is labeled an ORF, and its function is uncertain. V was clipped by 2 bases and J by 3 bases; unmatched bases: 6. The CDR3 runs 16 residues. CDR3 region: CASSQGRGGGTDTQYF. The CDR3 DNA follows: TGCGCCAGCAGTCAAGGGCGGGGGGGCGGAACAGATACGCAGTATTTT.

The rearrangement uses TRBV5-4 and TRBJ2-7, with 11 bases matching TRBD2. Germline V CDR1 and CDR2: SGHNT, YYREEE (reference sequence). Trimming took 3 bases from V and 6 from J; bases not matched to a gene: 17. The CDR3 extends over 18 amino acids. CDR3 protein: CASSSEKAIAGGPGEQYF. In DNA, the CDR3 is TGTGCCAGCAGCTCTGAAAAAGCTATAGCGGGGGGGCCTGGCGAGCAGTACTTC.

This sequence joins TRBV7-9 and TRBJ1-2, with 10 bases lining up with TRBD1. Trimming took 5 bases from V and 4 from J; bases not matched to a gene: 4. The germline CDR1 and CDR2 sequences are SEHNR and FQNEAQ (reference sequence). The CDR3 contains 14 residues. CDR3 sequence reads: CASSNGQGGYGYTF. For the CDR3, the DNA is TGTGCCAGCAGCAATGGACAGGGGGGCTATGGCTACACCTTC.